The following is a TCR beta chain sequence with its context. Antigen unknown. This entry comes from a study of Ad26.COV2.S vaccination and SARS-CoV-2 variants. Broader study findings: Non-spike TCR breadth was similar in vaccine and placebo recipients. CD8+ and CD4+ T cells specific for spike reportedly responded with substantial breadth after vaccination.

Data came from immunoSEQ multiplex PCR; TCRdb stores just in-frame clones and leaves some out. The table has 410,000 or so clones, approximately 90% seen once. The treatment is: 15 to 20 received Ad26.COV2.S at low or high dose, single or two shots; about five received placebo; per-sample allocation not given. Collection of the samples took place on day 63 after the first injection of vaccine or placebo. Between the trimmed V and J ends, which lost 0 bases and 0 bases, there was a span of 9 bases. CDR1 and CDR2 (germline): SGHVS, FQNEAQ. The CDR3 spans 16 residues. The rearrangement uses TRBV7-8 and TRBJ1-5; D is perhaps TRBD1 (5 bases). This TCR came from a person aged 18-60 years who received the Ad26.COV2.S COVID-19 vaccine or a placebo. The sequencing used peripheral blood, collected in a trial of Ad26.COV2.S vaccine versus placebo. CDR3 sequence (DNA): TGTGCCAGCAGCTTAGCGGGGCACCTTAGCAATCAGCCCCAGCATTTT. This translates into CASSLAGHLSNQPQHF.